A single T cell receptor beta chain is shown here with its context. The data stem from a study of cytomegalovirus exposure and HLA in healthy donors. Here immunoSEQ multiplex PCR was the method, and the copy in TCRdb shows in-frame clones only, minus some. The sample consists of some 140,000 clones, around 83% of them appearing once. In germline, CDR1 is MNHEY, CDR2 SMNVEV (reference sequence). The length of the CDR3 is 15 residues. The V gene lost 6 bases and the J gene lost 5 bases, with 17 bases spanning the gap. The donors belonged to the approximately 130-subject validation cohort, separate from the roughly 650-subject first cohort.

This receptor was taken from a human donor in good health. The chain employs TRBV27 and TRBJ2-1, with D possibly TRBD2 on 5 matching bases. Sequenced sample: PBMCs. Written as DNA, the CDR3 is TGTGCCAGCAGAACCGGGATTTCATTCAACAATGAGCAGTTCTTC. Protein: CASRTGISFNNEQFF.